These T cell receptor beta chains were read from a single sample in a study of shared clonotypes between healthy human individuals. Only in-frame clones appear in the TCRdb table, and some are missing; sequencing was by immunoSEQ multiplex PCR. The sample holds about 2.3 million clones, 90% to 95% seen once. The material sequenced was naive CD4+ T cells from PBMCs. These receptors came from a man aged 18 to 35 in good health. Some clones in this sample may be carry-over from other donors' samples. CDR3s include the opening cysteine and the closing phenylalanine or tryptophan. D genes are given only for firm matches. A clone size is listed for some rows: how often the clone was seen (once, few, many), or a class if it is expanded.

abundance: NA
d_gene: TRBD1
j_gene: TRBJ1-1
v_gene: TRBV30
CDR3aa: CAGFGGGLTEAFF
CDR3nt: TGTGCCGGGTTTGGAGGGGGCCTCACTGAAGCTTTCTTT

abundance: once
d_gene: NA
j_gene: TRBJ2-1
v_gene: TRBV2
CDR3aa: CASNSGQRNEQFF
CDR3nt: TGTGCCAGCAATAGCGGCCAAAGGAATGAGCAGTTCTTC

abundance: NA
d_gene: NA
j_gene: TRBJ1-1
v_gene: TRBV5-1
CDR3aa: CASRAEVNTEAFF
CDR3nt: TGCGCCAGCAGGGCAGAGGTGAACACTGAAGCTTTCTTT

abundance: NA
d_gene: NA
j_gene: TRBJ2-1
v_gene: TRBV5-1
CDR3aa: CASSFLTGENNEQFF
CDR3nt: TGCGCCAGCAGCTTCTTAACGGGAGAGAACAATGAGCAGTTCTTC

abundance: NA
d_gene: NA
j_gene: TRBJ1-1
v_gene: TRBV5-1
CDR3aa: CASRPMGAGLAVSLLYTEAFF
CDR3nt: TGCGCCAGCAGACCGATGGGGGCAGGACTAGCCGTATCCCTACTGTACACTGAAGCTTTCTTT

abundance: NA
d_gene: NA
j_gene: TRBJ1-1
v_gene: TRBV9
CDR3aa: CASSVIKDTEAFF
CDR3nt: TGTGCCAGCAGCGTAATAAAAGACACTGAAGCTTTCTTT

abundance: NA
d_gene: TRBD2
j_gene: TRBJ2-7
v_gene: TRBV5-1
CDR3aa: CASSFTSGSAVSEQYF
CDR3nt: TGCGCCAGCAGCTTTACTAGCGGGAGTGCAGTGTCCGAGCAGTACTTC

abundance: NA
d_gene: TRBD2
j_gene: TRBJ2-1
v_gene: TRBV9
CDR3aa: CASSVDSGRIYNEQFF
CDR3nt: TGTGCCAGCAGCGTGGATAGCGGGAGGATCTACAATGAGCAGTTCTTC

abundance: NA
d_gene: NA
j_gene: TRBJ1-1
v_gene: TRBV6-5
CDR3aa: CASSYRGRTEAFF
CDR3nt: TGTGCCAGCAGCTATAGAGGGCGGACTGAAGCTTTCTTT

abundance: NA
d_gene: TRBD1
j_gene: TRBJ2-3
v_gene: TRBV28
CDR3aa: CASRTSPGQGTDTQYF
CDR3nt: TGTGCCAGCAGGACCTCCCCGGGACAGGGGACAGATACGCAGTATTTT

abundance: once
d_gene: TRBD2
j_gene: TRBJ2-7
v_gene: TRBV28
CDR3aa: CASTRTSGVYDEQYF
CDR3nt: TGTGCCAGCACCCGGACTAGCGGGGTCTACGACGAGCAGTACTTC

abundance: once
d_gene: NA
j_gene: TRBJ2-5
v_gene: TRBV6-5
CDR3aa: CASRLRRGQETQYF
CDR3nt: TGTGCCAGCAGACTCCGTCGGGGCCAAGAGACCCAGTACTTC

abundance: few
d_gene: NA
j_gene: TRBJ1-1
v_gene: TRBV19
CDR3aa: CASSIGRAYTEAFF
CDR3nt: TGTGCCAGTAGTATTGGCAGGGCTTACACTGAAGCTTTCTTT

abundance: NA
d_gene: NA
j_gene: TRBJ1-5
v_gene: TRBV27
CDR3aa: CASSLSASRDTDQPQHF
CDR3nt: TGTGCCAGCAGTTTATCTGCGAGTCGAGACACCGATCAGCCCCAGCATTTT